The 30 T cell receptor beta chains below were found in one sample sequenced in a study of T-cell reconstitution after alpha-beta-depleted transplantation in children. The library targeted TCRbeta and was prepared with unique molecular identifiers. Each CDR3 protein gets one entry after TCRdb re-called the PCR reads with MiXCR. Here the sample spans about 110,000 distinct CDR3 sequences, 10% being singletons. This material consisted of PBMCs from the stem cell graft donor, taken from the stem cell graft. Receptors originate from a human donor who donated a stem cell graft to a child with acute lymphoblastic leukemia.

This clonotype was detected many times. The CDR3 bases are TGCAGTGCCCTGCAGGGGAAGGCTGATTCACCCCTCCACTTT. Protein: CSALQGKADSPLHF. The J gene is TRBJ1-6, the V gene TRBV20-1, with a tentative D call TRBD1 (6 bases). CDR3 size: 14 residues. In germline, CDR1 is DFQATT, CDR2 SNEGSKA (reference sequence). The V end lost 6 bases, the J end lost 8 bases, and 17 bases lay between the germline ends.

Ten or more counts support this clonotype. The rearrangement joins TRBV5-1 to TRBJ1-5; D uncertain. The ends were cut back, 0 bases at V and 0 bases at J, with 7 bases in the middle. Per the germline V gene, CDR1 is SGHRS and CDR2 is YFSETQ. The CDR3 extends over 15 amino acids. The CDR3 region is CASSLVEGSNQPQHF. Here the CDR3 DNA reads TGCGCCAGCAGCTTGGTGGAGGGTAGCAATCAGCCCCAGCATTTT.

This clonotype was observed many times. This chain links TRBV20-1 with TRBJ1-4; D gene unclear. Trimming removed 4 bases at V and 1 base at J, with 7 bases between. Germline V lookup: CDR1 DFQATT, CDR2 SNEGSKA (reference sequence). This CDR3 contains 13 residues. CDR3 coding DNA: TGCAGTGCTACTGGAGGAACTAATGAAAAACTGTTTTTT. This codes for CSATGGTNEKLFF.

This clonotype occurred many times. The chain joins TRBV29-1 to TRBJ2-7, with D maybe TRBD2 (7 bases). The V gene lost 4 bases and the J gene lost 7 bases, with 14 bases spanning the gap. The CDR3 is 12 residues long. Germline V gene data show CDR1 as SQVTM and CDR2 as ANQGSEA. CDR3 sequence (DNA): TGCAGCGTTGCTCAGGGGAGGGGGGAGCAGTACTTC. Encoded protein: CSVAQGRGEQYF.

V is TRBV3-1 and J is TRBJ2-6; D is unclear. Trimming cost V 4 bases and J 0 bases, with 16 bases left between them. The CDR3 is 18 amino acids. The germline V gene encodes CDR1 LGHDT and CDR2 YNNKEL (reference sequence). CDR3 sequence reads: CASSPALVGNSGANVLTF. The CDR3 region has the DNA TGTGCCAGCAGCCCGGCGCTGGTGGGAAACTCTGGGGCCAACGTCCTGACTTTC.

In its sample, this clonotype was seen many times. This chain connects TRBV18 to TRBJ2-1; 7 nucleotides align to TRBD1. V lost 4 bases and J lost 6; bases outside the gene matches: 3. The CDR3 has 13 amino acids. CDR1 is KGHSH, CDR2 LQKENI, per germline. CDR3 amino acids: CASSLRQGNEQFF. Written as DNA, the CDR3 is TGTGCCAGCTCACTCCGACAGGGCAATGAGCAGTTCTTC.

This clonotype was counted ten times or more. This chain connects TRBV27 to TRBJ2-3; the D call may be TRBD1 or TRBD2 (5 bases each). Germline CDR1 reads MNHEY; CDR2 reads SMNVEV (reference sequence). The CDR3 has 18 amino acids. Trimming removed 2 bases at V and 2 bases at J, with 20 bases between. The CDR3 protein is CASSLQPLDWGITDTQYF. Written as DNA, the CDR3 is TGTGCCAGCAGTTTACAACCACTCGACTGGGGGATCACAGATACGCAGTATTTT.

Points on this clonotype: A much larger clone lies one base from this, so it may be a read error. The rearrangement uses TRBV15 and TRBJ2-4; D uncertain. V was cut by 0 bases and J by 12 bases, with 9 bases left in between. This CDR3 is built from 12 residues. Germline CDR1 and CDR2: LNHNV and YYDKDF (reference sequence). The CDR3 bases are TGTGCCACCAGCAGAGACCATAGCAGTCAGTACTTC. As protein: CATSRDHSSQYF. Full variable domain (missing parts from reference TRBV15 and TRBJ2-4): DAMVIQNPRYQVTQFGKPVTLSCSQTLNHNVMYWYQQKSSQAPKLLFHYYDKDFNNEADTPDNFQSRRPNTSFCFLDIRSPGLGDTAMYLCATSRDHSSQYFGAGTRLSVL.

Ten or more counts support this clonotype. The rearrangement links TRBV5-1 to TRBJ1-1; 8 nucleotides agree with TRBD1. This CDR3 spans 15 amino acids. Trimming cost V 4 bases and J 8 bases; bases outside gene matches: 13. The germline gives CDR1 SGHRS, CDR2 YFSETQ. CDR3 nucleotide sequence: TGCGCCAGCAGCCCACGTCCGGGACAGGCTACAGAAGCTTTCTTT. Encoded protein: CASSPRPGQATEAFF.

This clonotype was detected many times. The CDR3: CASSQGPGQAYNEQFF. In DNA, the CDR3 is TGTGCCAGCAGTCAAGGCCCGGGACAGGCCTACAATGAGCAGTTCTTC. The chain uses TRBV7-3 and TRBJ2-1; 8 bases align to TRBD1. The CDR3 extends over 16 amino acids. CDR1 is SGHTA and CDR2 is FQGTGA in the germline V gene. J gave up 2 bases and V 6 bases, and 9 bases lay outside the gene matches.

This clonotype occurred many times. This sequence joins TRBV10-3 and TRBJ2-7; 7 positions agree with TRBD1. This CDR3 has 16 residues. The V gene end was trimmed by 2 bases and the J gene end by 3 bases; junction bases not matched to a gene: 10. The V gene's germline CDR1 is ENHRY and CDR2 SYGVKD. CDR3 sequence reads: CAISEGSTGKSYEQYF. DNA for the CDR3: TGTGCCATCAGTGAGGGTTCGACAGGGAAAAGCTACGAGCAGTACTTC.

The chain couples TRBV29-1 to TRBJ2-2; 9 positions match TRBD1. After removal of 6 bases from V and 4 bases from J, the junction contained 3 bases not matched to a gene. CDR3 length: 13 residues. From germline, CDR1 is SQVTM and CDR2 ANQGSEA. CDR3: CSVGGQGTGELFF. In DNA, the CDR3 is TGCAGCGTGGGGGGACAGGGCACCGGGGAGCTGTTTTTT.

At least ten counts were recorded for this clonotype. The V call is TRBV29-1, the J call TRBJ1-2, with D hard to call. The V and J ends lost 4 bases and 1 base respectively, with 7 bases between them. CDR1 is SQVTM, CDR2 ANQGSEA, per germline. The CDR3 has 12 residues. This CDR3 reads CSVGSVNYGYTF. The CDR3, as DNA: TGCAGCGTTGGTTCCGTTAACTATGGCTACACCTTC. Complete variable domain (other parts from reference TRBV29-1 and TRBJ1-2): SAVISQKPSRDICQRGTSLTIQCQVDSQVTMMFWYRQQPGQSLTLIATANQGSEATYESGFVIDKFPISRPNLTFSTLTVSNMSPEDSSIYLCSVGSVNYGYTFGSGTRLTVV.

This clonotype occurred many times. The chain is built from TRBV5-1 and TRBJ2-1; 7 nucleotides match TRBD2. The V gene's germline CDR1 is SGHRS and CDR2 YFSETQ. Germline trimming cut 6 bases from V and 6 bases from J; bases unmatched to any gene: 9. The CDR3 is 14 residues long. The CDR3, as DNA: TGCGCCAGCATGGTTGGCGGGAGTTCCAATGAGCAGTTCTTC. It translates to CASMVGGSSNEQFF.

V and J are TRBV14 and TRBJ2-4; D is possibly TRBD2 (5 bases). The germline V gene encodes CDR1 SGHDN and CDR2 FVKESK. Trimming pared 0 bases from V and 7 bases from J, leaving 13 bases between. The CDR3 consists of 15 residues. CDR3 region: CASSQDRASLNIQYF. CDR3 nucleotide sequence: TGTGCCAGCAGCCAAGATAGGGCTAGCCTGAACATTCAGTACTTC.

This clonotype was seen many times. J is TRBJ2-2 and V is TRBV12-3 or TRBV12-4; no definite D call. Trimming stripped 7 bases from V and 1 base from J, with 4 bases between. CDR3 length: 12 amino acids. In nucleotides, the CDR3 is TGTGCCAGCAAGCTGAACACCGGGGAGCTGTTTTTT. Its translation is CASKLNTGELFF.

The chain links TRBV28 to TRBJ1-2, with unresolved D. Trimming shortened V by 10 bases and J by 9 bases, and 18 bases separated the two germline ends. The germline CDR1 and CDR2 sequences are MDHEN and SYDVKM. The CDR3 has 12 amino acids. The CDR3 nucleotides read TGTGCCATGAGCCCCCGGCTCGTCTGCTACACCTTC. It specifies CAMSPRLVCYTF.

This clonotype was detected many times. The chain has TRBV6-2 or TRBV6-3 and TRBJ2-1; D may be TRBD2 (5 bases). CDR1 is MNHEY and CDR2 is SVGEGT in the germline V gene. V lost 0 bases and J lost 10, with 10 bases in between. The length of the CDR3 is 13 residues. This CDR3 reads CASSYSTRGEQFF. Written as DNA, the CDR3 is TGTGCCAGCAGTTACTCGACCCGCGGGGAGCAGTTCTTC.

This clonotype has at least ten counts. V is TRBV20-1 and J is TRBJ1-6; D possibly corresponds to TRBD1 (5 bases). CDR1 is DFQATT, CDR2 SNEGSKA, per germline (reference sequence). The CDR3 length is 14 residues. V was trimmed by 6 bases and J by 8 bases, leaving 17 bases between them. The CDR3 DNA reads as TGCAGTGCAGTGCCGGGGGATCGAGATTCACCCCTCCACTTT. The encoded protein is CSAVPGDRDSPLHF.

This clonotype was counted many times. The V call is TRBV10-3, the J call TRBJ2-7, with 9 nucleotides matching TRBD1. The CDR3 contains 15 residues. Germline-derived CDR1 and CDR2 are ENHRY and SYGVKD. V gave up 3 bases and J gave up 2 bases; unmatched junction bases: 5. CDR3 sequence reads: CAISDSRDRAYEQYF. The CDR3 DNA follows: TGTGCCATCAGTGACTCCCGGGACAGGGCCTACGAGCAGTACTTC.

This clonotype was recorded a few times. The chain carries TRBV4-3 and TRBJ2-3; 12 bases map to TRBD2. The CDR3 is made up of 16 amino acids. Trimming took 0 bases from V and 5 from J; bases not matched to a gene: 3. The germline V gene has CDR1 LGHNA and CDR2 YSLEER. In DNA form, the CDR3 reads TGCGCCAGCAGCCAAGAACTAGCGGGAGGTGGAGATACGCAGTATTTT. Protein: CASSQELAGGGDTQYF.

This clonotype was seen repeatedly, ten times or more. V and J are TRBV5-1 and TRBJ1-1; 7 nucleotides agree with TRBD1. V trimming: 4 bases; J trimming: 1 base; junction bases outside the gene matches: 10. The CDR3 extends over 16 amino acids. From germline, CDR1 is SGHRS and CDR2 YFSETQ. The CDR3 region has the DNA TGCGCCAGCAGCGTCGCCTACAGGGGTAAGAACACTGAAGCTTTCTTT. This encodes CASSVAYRGKNTEAFF.

This clonotype showed up many times. The V call is TRBV28, the J call TRBJ2-3; TRBD2 aligns across 11 bases. The CDR3 extends over 16 amino acids. The germline CDR1 and CDR2 sequences are MDHEN and SYDVKM. The V gene end was trimmed by 3 bases and the J gene end by 1 base; junction bases not matched to a gene: 3. CDR3 coding DNA: TGTGCCAGCAGTTTTATAGCGGGAGGGGGCACAGATACGCAGTATTTT. Translating gives CASSFIAGGGTDTQYF.

This clonotype was observed many times. This rearrangement joins TRBV5-1 to TRBJ2-1; TRBD2 aligns across 7 bases. The ends lost 0 bases at V and 6 bases at J; junction bases unmatched: 6. There are 15 residues in the CDR3. The V gene's germline CDR1 is SGHRS and CDR2 YFSETQ. CDR3: CASSLASGKTNEQFF. In nucleotides, the CDR3 is TGCGCCAGCAGCTTGGCCAGCGGGAAGACCAATGAGCAGTTCTTC.

This clonotype came up a few times. The rearrangement joins TRBV12-5 to TRBJ2-1, with 10 bases aligning to TRBD1. The length of the CDR3 is 15 residues. V was clipped by 1 base and J by 8 bases; unmatched bases: 5. Germline V gene sequence: CDR1 LGHNT, CDR2 FRNRAP. This CDR3 reads CASGLDPGTGDEQFF. The CDR3 bases are TGTGCTAGTGGTTTGGACCCCGGGACAGGGGATGAGCAGTTCTTC.

This clonotype appeared many times. The chain carries TRBV27 and TRBJ2-4, with unresolved D. Deletions cut 5 bases from V and 8 bases from J, with 16 bases between. Per germline, CDR1 MNHEY and CDR2 SMNVEV (reference sequence). The length of the CDR3 is 14 residues. CDR3 residues: CASSQNRQSDIQYF. In nucleotides, the CDR3 is TGTGCCAGCAGTCAAAACCGGCAGTCGGACATTCAGTACTTC.

There are many counts of this clonotype. The V call is TRBV6-1, the J call TRBJ2-2, with TRBD1 identical over 8 bases. CDR3 length: 15 residues. Trimming at V came to 5 bases and at J to 0 bases, leaving 2 bases not matched to a gene. Per germline, CDR1 MNHNS and CDR2 SASEGT. The CDR3 region has the DNA TGTGCCAGCAGTCGGGACAGGTCGAACACCGGGGAGCTGTTTTTT. It encodes CASSRDRSNTGELFF.

This clonotype was detected many times. The rearrangement joins TRBV29-1 to TRBJ2-1; 8 nucleotides agree with TRBD1. V shed 7 bases, J shed 4 bases, and the junction held 9 bases outside the gene matches. The germline V gene encodes CDR1 SQVTM and CDR2 ANQGSEA. CDR3 length: 14 residues. DNA for the CDR3: TGCAGCGGGGGACAGGCGAACTTATACAATGAGCAGTTCTTC. It specifies CSGGQANLYNEQFF.

This clonotype was picked up many times. The chain recombines TRBV12-3 or TRBV12-4 with TRBJ2-7; 7 positions match TRBD1. This CDR3 region has 14 residues. V gave up 5 bases and J gave up 6 bases; unmatched junction bases: 10. CDR3 DNA sequence: TGTGCCAGCAGTGCCGGGACAGAGTACATCGAGCAGTACTTC. It encodes CASSAGTEYIEQYF.

This clonotype was seen many times. V is TRBV11-2 and J is TRBJ1-1; TRBD1 matches 8 bases. With 8 bases clipped from V and 8 bases from J, the junction kept 10 bases outside the gene matches. This CDR3 is built from 13 residues. The germline V gene has CDR1 SGHAT and CDR2 FQNNGV. Here the CDR3 reads CASFMAGGLEAFF. The DNA for the CDR3 is TGTGCCAGCTTTATGGCAGGGGGCCTAGAAGCTTTCTTT.